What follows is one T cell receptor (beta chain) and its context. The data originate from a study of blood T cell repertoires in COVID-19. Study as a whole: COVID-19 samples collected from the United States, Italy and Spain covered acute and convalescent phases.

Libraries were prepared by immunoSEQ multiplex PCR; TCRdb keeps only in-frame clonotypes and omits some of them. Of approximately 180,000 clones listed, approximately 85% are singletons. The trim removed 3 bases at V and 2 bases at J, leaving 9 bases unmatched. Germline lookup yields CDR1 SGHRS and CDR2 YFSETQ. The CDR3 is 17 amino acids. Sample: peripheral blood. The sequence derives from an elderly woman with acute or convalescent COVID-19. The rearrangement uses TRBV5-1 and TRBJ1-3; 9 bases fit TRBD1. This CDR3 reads CASSSIPGQGAGNTIYF. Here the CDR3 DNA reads TGCGCCAGCAGCTCCATCCCGGGACAGGGTGCTGGAAACACCATATATTTT. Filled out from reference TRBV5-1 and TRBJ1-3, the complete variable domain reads KAGVTQTPRYLIKTRGQQVTLSCSPISGHRSVSWYQQTPGQGLQFLFEYFSETQRNKGNFPGRFSGRQFSNSRSEMNVSTLELGDSALYLCASSSIPGQGAGNTIYFGEGSWLTVV.